This is a list of T cell receptor beta chains from one sample in a study of blood T cell repertoires in COVID-19. The assay was immunoSEQ multiplex PCR, and TCRdb's table has in-frame clones only and misses some. The profile shows 200,000 to 250,000 clones, 65% to 85% of them singletons. Sequencing used peripheral blood. The receptor set was obtained from a human donor in a cohort sampled during active COVID-19. Both conserved end residues are part of each CDR3. The order of the fields is J gene, D gene, clone size, V gene, CDR3 DNA, CDR3 protein. A D gene is named only where the DNA matches it firmly. Not all rows give a size; the values are once, few, many and, for expanded clones, a class.

>TRBJ2-3|TRBD1|-|TRBV20-1
TGCAGTGCTAGTACCCCAGGGCAGGGGGCGGGAGATACGCAGTATTTT
CSASTPGQGAGDTQYF
>TRBJ1-6|-|once|TRBV14
TGTGCCAGCAGCCGGACTCCGCTGTGGGACTCCTATAATTCACCCCTCCACTTT
CASSRTPLWDSYNSPLHF
>TRBJ2-1|-|-|TRBV6-4
TGTGCCAGCAGTGACTCCACCGGACTACTCGGTAATGAGCAGTTCTTC
CASSDSTGLLGNEQFF
>TRBJ2-7|TRBD2|-|TRBV7-2
TGTGCCAGCAGCTTAGCTAGCGGGAGAAACTACGAGCAGTACTTC
CASSLASGRNYEQYF
>TRBJ1-1|-|-|TRBV13
TGTGCCAGCAGCTTAGTATCGCAGGGTGGGGCTGAAGCTTTCTTT
CASSLVSQGGAEAFF
>TRBJ2-1|TRBD2|-|TRBV7-2
TGTGCCAGCAGCTTATCTCTTAGCGGGACGTATGAGCAGTTCTTC
CASSLSLSGTYEQFF
>TRBJ2-1|TRBD2|-|TRBV24-1
TGTGCCACCAGTGATTCTATCCGGGAGGGGAGCTCCTACAATGAGCAGTTCTTC
CATSDSIREGSSYNEQFF
>TRBJ2-1|-|-|TRBV7-9
TGTGCCAGCAGCTTAGGCGGAAGAAGCCCCTACAATGAGCAGTTCTTC
CASSLGGRSPYNEQFF
>TRBJ1-6|-|-|TRBV27
TGTGCCAGCCGAGCGCTGGACAGTAATTCACCCCTCCACTTT
CASRALDSNSPLHF
>TRBJ1-6|-|-|TRBV5-1
TGCGCCAGCAGGGGGACTAATGGGAATTCACCCCTCCACTTT
CASRGTNGNSPLHF
>TRBJ1-6|-|-|TRBV5-6
TGTGCCAGCAGCGCTACTAAGAGCTCCTATAATTCACCCCTCCACTTT
CASSATKSSYNSPLHF
>TRBJ2-1|TRBD2|-|TRBV6-1
TGTGCCAGCAGTGCGACTAGCGGGGGGGCTGGGTACAATGAGCAGTTCTTC
CASSATSGGAGYNEQFF
>TRBJ1-6|TRBD1|once|TRBV3-1/TRBV3-2
TGTGCCAGCAGCGTTGGACAGGGGGCAAGGTCACCCCTCCACTTT
CASSVGQGARSPLHF
>TRBJ2-1|-|-|TRBV2
TGTGCCAGCAGTGTAGGCGGCGAGCAGTTCTTC
CASSVGGEQFF
>TRBJ1-1|-|-|TRBV12-3/TRBV12-4
TGTGCCAGCAGGTTTAGGGAGAGAACTGAAGCTTTCTTT
CASRFRERTEAFF
>TRBJ2-7|TRBD2|-|TRBV15
TGTGCCACCAGCTTTACCCTAGCGGGGGGTCACGAGCAGTACTTC
CATSFTLAGGHEQYF
>TRBJ2-7|TRBD1|-|TRBV5-6
TGTGCCAGCACCCTAGGCCCAGGACAGGGCCTCTACGAGCAGTACTTC
CASTLGPGQGLYEQYF
>TRBJ2-7|TRBD1|-|TRBV30
TGTGCCTGGACCGGGACAGGGGCTTACGAGCAGTACTTC
CAWTGTGAYEQYF
>TRBJ2-1|TRBD2|-|TRBV7-3
TGTGCCAGCAGCTTAACTAGCGGGGGGGCCGATGAGCAGTTCTTC
CASSLTSGGADEQFF
>TRBJ2-5|-|-|TRBV5-1
TGCGCCAGCAGCTTGGATGCCAGGCTTATGACCCAGTACTTC
CASSLDARLMTQYF
>TRBJ1-1|TRBD1|few|TRBV19
TGTGCCAGTAGTCTAGGGACAGGGGGCACTGAAGCTTTCTTT
CASSLGTGGTEAFF
>TRBJ1-5|-|-|TRBV6-5
TGTGCCAGCTGGGGCCGTGATCAGCCCCAGCATTTT
CASWGRDQPQHF
>TRBJ1-1|-|-|TRBV5-1
TGCGCCAGCAGTTTAGACATGAACACTGAAGCTTTCTTT
CASSLDMNTEAFF
>TRBJ1-6|TRBD1|-|TRBV30
TGTGCCTGGCAGGGGGCCCAGTCACCCCTCCACTTT
CAWQGAQSPLHF
>TRBJ2-7|-|-|TRBV28
TGTGCCAGCACCGAAGGAGGGAACCATGCCGAGCAGTACTTC
CASTEGGNHAEQYF
>TRBJ2-7|-|-|TRBV27
TGTGCCAGCAGTTTTTCGGGGGTCGGCGAGCAGTACTTC
CASSFSGVGEQYF
>TRBJ2-1|TRBD1|-|TRBV11-2
TGTGCCAGCAGCTTAGCAGGACAGGGCCCCAATGAGCAGTTCTTC
CASSLAGQGPNEQFF
>TRBJ2-3|TRBD2|-|TRBV6-5
TGTGCCAGCAGGGATTCCGGGACTATCACAGATACGCAGTATTTT
CASRDSGTITDTQYF
>TRBJ2-3|-|many|TRBV10-1
TGCGCCAGCAGCCCGGGATTCGAAGGGGATACGCAGTATTTT
CASSPGFEGDTQYF
>TRBJ2-7|-|once|TRBV9
TGTGCCAGCAGCCCCGGAGGTCGGGGGACCTACTACGAGCAGTACTTC
CASSPGGRGTYYEQYF
>TRBJ2-7|TRBD1|-|TRBV4-1
TGCGCCAGCAGCCCCTCGGACAGGGCTTCCTACGAGCAGTACTTC
CASSPSDRASYEQYF
>TRBJ1-5|TRBD1|-|TRBV19
TGTGCCAAAGGACAGGGGGCAACCCAGCCCCAGCATTTT
CAKGQGATQPQHF
>TRBJ2-5|TRBD2|-|TRBV5-4
TGTGCCAGCAGCGTAAGCGGGGGGGTAGAGACCCAGTACTTC
CASSVSGGVETQYF
>TRBJ2-7|-|-|TRBV5-1
TGCGCCACCAGAAGGTCCGGACAGACTACCTACGAGCAGTACTTC
CATRRSGQTTYEQYF
>TRBJ2-1|-|few|TRBV14
TGTGCCAGCAGCCAAGGGAGCTCCTACAATGAGCAGTTCTTC
CASSQGSSYNEQFF
>TRBJ1-2|-|few|TRBV28
TGTGCCAGCAGCCGACCTCGAGGGAGGGGAGGCTACACCTTC
CASSRPRGRGGYTF
>TRBJ2-7|-|-|TRBV6-5
TGTGCCAGCAGGCTAGGGGTTGAGCGCTACGAGCAGTACTTC
CASRLGVERYEQYF
>TRBJ2-5|-|-|TRBV21-1
TGTGCCAGCAGCGAACTAGCGGCGCAAGAGACCCAGTACTTC
CASSELAAQETQYF
>TRBJ1-6|-|-|TRBV7-2
TGTGCCAGCAGCTCTGACAGGACCCCCTATTCACCCCTCCACTTT
CASSSDRTPYSPLHF
>TRBJ1-4|-|-|TRBV21-1
TGTGCCAGCAGCAAAGCCCACGAGGGTAATGAAAAACTGTTTTTT
CASSKAHEGNEKLFF
>TRBJ2-5|-|-|TRBV9
TGTGCCAGCAGCGTAGCTAGGGAGACCCAGTACTTC
CASSVARETQYF
>TRBJ1-4|TRBD1|-|TRBV25-1
TGTGCCAGCAGTGACGACAGGGCAACTGAAAAACTGTTTTTT
CASSDDRATEKLFF
>TRBJ2-1|TRBD2|-|TRBV19
TGTGCCAGTAGTATAGTAAGGCTAGCGGGAGTCAATGAGCAGTTCTTC
CASSIVRLAGVNEQFF
>TRBJ1-2|-|-|TRBV5-6
TGTGCCAGCAGCTTACAGGGTCGAGGCTACACCTTC
CASSLQGRGYTF
>TRBJ2-6|-|-|TRBV3-1/TRBV3-2
TGTGCCAGCAGCCAAGGCACAGGGGCCAACGTCCTGACTTTC
CASSQGTGANVLTF